This is a list of T cell receptor beta chains from one sample in a study of long-term antiretroviral therapy in people with HIV. The method was immunoSEQ multiplex PCR; TCRdb's version includes in-frame clones alone and lacks a portion of them. This sample has 20,000 to 25,000 clones, with less than 85% found just once. The material was unsorted PBMCs, obtained 0.5 years before starting antiretroviral therapy. Every receptor here comes from a man aged 40-55 years with HIV. Both conserved end residues are part of each CDR3. Each record gives: clone size, D gene, J gene, V gene, CDR3 DNA, CDR3 protein. D genes are given only for firm matches. Size values are once, few and many counts, or a class for expanded clones, and some rows have none.

- | TRBD1 | TRBJ1-1 | TRBV2 | TGTGCCAGCAGTAGACAGGGGGCGGACACTGAAGCTTTCTTT | CASSRQGADTEAFF
- | - | TRBJ1-1 | TRBV6-5 | TGTGCCAGCAGAAGACAGGAGAACACTGAAGCTTTCTTT | CASRRQENTEAFF
- | - | TRBJ2-7 | TRBV27 | TGTGCCAGCAGTTTATCCGGGGGTGGATACGAGCAGTACTTC | CASSLSGGGYEQYF
- | - | TRBJ2-6 | TRBV9 | TGTGCCAGCAGCGTAGGGGGGCGAAGGTCTGGGGCCAACGTCCTGACTTTC | CASSVGGRRSGANVLTF
- | - | TRBJ1-2 | TRBV18 | TGTGCCAGCTCACCAATGGGCAGTACTAACTATGGCTACACCTTC | CASSPMGSTNYGYTF
- | TRBD1 | TRBJ2-2 | TRBV28 | TGTGCCAGCAGTTTCCCAACAGGGGGCTCGAACACCGGGGAGCTGTTTTTT | CASSFPTGGSNTGELFF
- | - | TRBJ2-6 | TRBV28 | TGTGCCAGCAGTCTCCGAGGTTCTGGGGCCAACGTCCTGACTTTC | CASSLRGSGANVLTF
- | - | TRBJ2-1 | TRBV28 | TGTGCCAGCAGTGACAGGTTCGATAGGGGATTCTTC | CASSDRFDRGFF
- | - | TRBJ2-5 | TRBV7-9 | TGTGCCAGCAGCCCTTCCTTAGCTATTTTGGAGACCCAGTACTTC | CASSPSLAILETQYF
- | - | TRBJ2-6 | TRBV7-3 | TGTGCCAGCAGCTTAGGAGGGGCTGGGGCCAACGTCCTGACTTTC | CASSLGGAGANVLTF
few | - | TRBJ1-1 | TRBV20-1 | TGCAGTGCAGTCCGGGTTGAAGCTTTCTTT | CSAVRVEAFF
- | TRBD1 | TRBJ1-1 | TRBV15 | TGTGCCACCAGCAGAGAAGGACAGGGGGCATTTTACGGCACTGAAGCTTTCTTT | CATSREGQGAFYGTEAFF
- | - | TRBJ2-5 | TRBV5-4 | TGTGCCAGCAGCTTGAAGGGGGGGGAAGAGACCCAGTACTTC | CASSLKGGEETQYF
- | - | TRBJ2-2 | TRBV4-3 | TGCGCCAGCAGCCGGGTTTCGTACAGGGACACCGGGGAGCTGTTTTTT | CASSRVSYRDTGELFF
- | - | TRBJ2-3 | TRBV5-1 | TGCGCCAGCAATGAGGGTGGGGGAGGTGATACGCAGTATTTT | CASNEGGGGDTQYF
few | TRBD1 | TRBJ1-2 | TRBV2 | TGTGCCAGCGGGACAGACGACTATGGCTACACCTTC | CASGTDDYGYTF
- | - | TRBJ2-3 | TRBV9 | TGTGCCAGCAGCGTCCGGAACCCAGATACGCAGTATTTT | CASSVRNPDTQYF
- | TRBD1 | TRBJ1-5 | TRBV19 | TGTGCCAGTAGTAGCTGGGGACAGGATAGCCTCCATAGCAATCAGCCCCAGCATTTT | CASSSWGQDSLHSNQPQHF
- | - | TRBJ2-3 | TRBV7-3 | TGTGCCAGCAGCTTAACGGCCGGAGGGGGGGGTGGAACAGATACGCAGTATTTT | CASSLTAGGGGGTDTQYF
- | TRBD1 | TRBJ2-7 | TRBV29-1 | TGCAGCGTTGCCTCCCGACAGGGGGCAGGGTATGGGCAGTACTTC | CSVASRQGAGYGQYF
- | - | TRBJ1-2 | TRBV28 | TGTGCCAGCAGTTCCCCCTCCGTTATGGACTATGGCTACACCTTC | CASSSPSVMDYGYTF
- | - | TRBJ2-7 | TRBV4-1 | TGCGCCAGCAGCCAAGAGGATTGGGTCTACGAGCAGTACTTC | CASSQEDWVYEQYF
- | - | TRBJ2-7 | TRBV5-1 | TGCGCCAGCAGCTCGGACGGAGGAGGTGGGCAGTACTTC | CASSSDGGGGQYF
- | TRBD2 | TRBJ2-7 | TRBV7-2 | TGTGCCAGCAGCTTACCTACCACGGGACTAGACAACGAGCAGTACTTC | CASSLPTTGLDNEQYF
- | - | TRBJ2-5 | TRBV7-7 | TGTGCTAGCAGCCGCCCCGGAGGGGGTAGTGTGGAGACCCAGTACTTC | CASSRPGGGSVETQYF
- | - | TRBJ1-2 | TRBV29-1 | TGCAGCGTTGAGAAGGAGTTCTCTAACTATGGCTACACCTTC | CSVEKEFSNYGYTF
- | - | TRBJ1-1 | TRBV19 | TGTGCCAGTAGTATAGGAGGGGACACTGAAGCTTTCTTT | CASSIGGDTEAFF
- | - | TRBJ2-3 | TRBV2 | TGTGCCAGCAACAGAAGGCAGGGAGCCACAGATACGCAGTATTTT | CASNRRQGATDTQYF
- | - | TRBJ2-1 | TRBV18 | TGTGCCAGCTCCTCGAACAGTTACAATGAGCAGTTCTTC | CASSSNSYNEQFF
- | TRBD1 | TRBJ1-1 | TRBV5-1 | TGCGCCAGCAGCTTCGGGGGGAGACAGGGGACTGAAGCTTTCTTT | CASSFGGRQGTEAFF
once | TRBD2 | TRBJ2-3 | TRBV6-4 | TGTGCCAGCAGTGACTCTGGGACTAGCGGGGCACAGTATTTT | CASSDSGTSGAQYF
- | - | TRBJ2-7 | TRBV7-6 | TGTGCCAGCAGCTTAGCGATTGCGGGTTCTGGTAGGGCGTACGAGCAGTACTTC | CASSLAIAGSGRAYEQYF
- | - | TRBJ2-1 | TRBV28 | TGTGCCAGCAGTCCGCCCGTAGGGCGGGACTCCTACAATGAGCAGTTCTTC | CASSPPVGRDSYNEQFF
- | - | TRBJ1-1 | TRBV30 | TGTGCCTGGAGTGCGATCCGGAACACTGAAGCTTTCTTT | CAWSAIRNTEAFF
- | TRBD2 | TRBJ2-1 | TRBV7-3 | TGTGCCACCGTCACTAGCGGGGGGTGGATCAATGAGCAGTTCTTC | CATVTSGGWINEQFF
- | - | TRBJ1-2 | TRBV14 | TGTGCCAGCAGCCAAGTCGGGTTAGGGGGCTATGGCTACACCTTC | CASSQVGLGGYGYTF
- | - | TRBJ1-2 | TRBV28 | TGTGCCAGCACATCCCAGTCCTTCGGTGGCTACACCTTC | CASTSQSFGGYTF
- | - | TRBJ1-5 | TRBV5-4 | TGTGCCAGCAGCTTACAGGGCGGGGGACAGCCCCAGCATTTT | CASSLQGGGQPQHF
- | - | TRBJ1-2 | TRBV6-5 | TGTGCCAGCAGTTACGCCAGGGACGGCTATGGCTACACCTTC | CASSYARDGYGYTF
- | TRBD1 | TRBJ2-7 | TRBV27 | TGTGCCAGCAGGTTACAGGGGCTAGCCGAGCAGTACTTC | CASRLQGLAEQYF
few | TRBD1 | TRBJ1-6 | TRBV14 | TGTGCCAGCAGCCAAGCGGGGACAGGGATTTCACCCCTCCACTTT | CASSQAGTGISPLHF
- | TRBD1 | TRBJ1-2 | TRBV5-6 | TGTGCCAGCAGCTCCGGACAGGCTAACTATGGCTACACCTTC | CASSSGQANYGYTF
- | - | TRBJ2-7 | TRBV5-6 | TGTGCCAGCAGCTTCCGTCGCTATACCTACGAGCAGTACTTC | CASSFRRYTYEQYF